A selection of T cell receptor beta chains follows, all from one sample in a study of blood T cells in healthy people across ages. TCRdb redid the calling of the 5' RACE reads with MiXCR, one entry per CDR3 protein. The data contain more than 900,000 distinct CDR3 sequences, about 27% of them singletons. These same data were also listed under a study on T cells of mothers and their children.

Sequencing was performed on blood. The receptors were sampled from a middle-aged woman in good health. CDR3s include the opening cysteine and the closing phenylalanine or tryptophan. Each record gives: J gene, D gene, clone size, V gene, CDR3 DNA, CDR3 protein. A D gene is named only where the DNA matches it firmly. Not every row has a clone size; where given, it reads once, few, many or a size class.

>TRBJ2-7|NA|NA|TRBV5-1
TGCGCCAGCAGCTTGGCACCGAACGTCATCTCCTACGAGCAGTACTTC
CASSLAPNVISYEQYF
>TRBJ2-3|TRBD2|NA|TRBV10-3
TGTGCCTCAGAGCGGGGGGGCATCGCAGATACGCAGTATTTT
CASERGGIADTQYF
>TRBJ2-1|NA|few|TRBV4-1
TGCGCCAGCAGCCAAGTCAGACAGGCAGCCTACGAGCAGTTCTTC
CASSQVRQAAYEQFF
>TRBJ2-7|NA|few|TRBV24-1
TGTGCCACCAGTGAGTCGACCTCCTACGAGCAGTACTTC
CATSESTSYEQYF
>TRBJ2-7|NA|once|TRBV15
TGTGCCACCAGCAGAAAAACTTCGGACAGCCGCTCCTACGAGCAGTACTTC
CATSRKTSDSRSYEQYF
>TRBJ1-5|NA|few|TRBV7-2
TGTGCCAGCAGCCCAGGGATATACCAGCCCCAGCATTTT
CASSPGIYQPQHF
>TRBJ1-4|NA|NA|TRBV20-1
TGCAGTGCTTATTCCGGACAAGCCGGGGAAAAACTGTTTTTT
CSAYSGQAGEKLFF
>TRBJ2-7|TRBD2|many|TRBV29-1
TGCAGCGTTGGTGGAGCTAGCGGGGTTCCCTCCTACGAGCAGTACTTC
CSVGGASGVPSYEQYF
>TRBJ1-6|NA|few|TRBV12-3/TRBV12-4
TGTGCCAGCAGACAACAGGGTACCTCGAGCTCACCCCTCCACTTT
CASRQQGTSSSPLHF
>TRBJ1-1|NA|NA|TRBV11-1
TGTGCCGGCAGCTTAAGGAGGAACACTGAAGCTTTCTTT
CAGSLRRNTEAFF
>TRBJ1-5|NA|once|TRBV6-2/TRBV6-3
TGTGCCAGCAGTTACCCCTCCGTGCAGCCCCAGCATTTT
CASSYPSVQPQHF
>TRBJ2-1|TRBD1|many|TRBV7-3
TGTGCCAGCAGCTTGCAGGGGGCCGCGAATGAGCAGTTCTTC
CASSLQGAANEQFF
>TRBJ2-3|NA|few|TRBV20-1
TGCAGTGCGGGGGGACAATCCACAGATACGCAGTATTTT
CSAGGQSTDTQYF
>TRBJ2-7|NA|many|TRBV20-1
TGCAGTGCTCTCGAAGGGGTTCGCTACGAGCAGTACTTC
CSALEGVRYEQYF
>TRBJ2-4|TRBD2|many|TRBV27
TGTGCCAGTTCCGCGGGGGGGCCTTTTGGGAACATTCAGTACTTC
CASSAGGPFGNIQYF
>TRBJ2-4|TRBD2|NA|TRBV5-5
TGTGCCAGCAGCTTCGGGGCCGGGGGGGCAGGTGAGCAGTACTTC
CASSFGAGGAGEQYF
>TRBJ2-7|TRBD2|once|TRBV10-3
TGTGCCATCAGTGAGTCGCGGGGGAGCGGCGAGCAGTACTTC
CAISESRGSGEQYF
>TRBJ2-3|TRBD1|few|TRBV12-3/TRBV12-4
TGTGCCAGCAGTTTTGCAGGACAGGAAGCCGAAACGGAGCAGTATTTT
CASSFAGQEAETEQYF
>TRBJ2-4|NA|many|TRBV5-1
TGCGCCAGCAGCTTAGAAAACATTCAGTACTTC
CASSLENIQYF
>TRBJ2-3|TRBD2|NA|TRBV4-3
TGCGCCAGCAGCCAAGTAATATTCCGAGCGGGGGGTCGGCCGGATACGCAGTATTTT
CASSQVIFRAGGRPDTQYF
>TRBJ1-2|NA|many|TRBV27
TGTGCCAGCAGTTTACGGGGTGTTCATGGCTACACCTTC
CASSLRGVHGYTF
>TRBJ1-4|NA|NA|TRBV20-1
TGCAGTGCTAGAGATTCCCGGGGAAGGGGGATTTATGAAAAACTGTTTTTT
CSARDSRGRGIYEKLFF
>TRBJ2-3|TRBD2|NA|TRBV24-1
TGTGCCACCAGTGGATCAGAGCGGGGGACAGATACGCAGTATTTT
CATSGSERGTDTQYF
>TRBJ1-6|TRBD1|many|TRBV7-2
TGTGCCAGCAGCCCCGGGACAGGGGAAGGTTCACCCCTCCACTTT
CASSPGTGEGSPLHF
>TRBJ2-4|NA|NA|TRBV7-8
TGTGCCAGCAGCTTAGAAGGGGTAGCCAAAAACATTCAGTACTTC
CASSLEGVAKNIQYF
>TRBJ2-3|NA|many|TRBV7-2
TGTGCCAGCAGCCCCCGGAATTACCGCACAGATACGCAGTATTTT
CASSPRNYRTDTQYF